The 32 T cell receptor beta chains presented below share a single source sample, sequenced in a study of chemoradiotherapy in HPV16-positive cancers. The method was immunoSEQ multiplex PCR; TCRdb's version includes in-frame clones alone and lacks a portion of them. The data contain 25,000 to 35,000 clones, 86% of them singletons. Material: blood, obtained from a patient who underwent chemoradiotherapy. The receptors were sampled from a human donor with HPV-associated anogenital cancer.

The gene calls are TRBV18 and TRBJ2-7, with 7 positions matching TRBD1. This CDR3 region has 14 residues. The V and J ends lost 4 bases and 5 bases, in that order; junction bases with no gene match: 8. The germline V gene encodes CDR1 KGHSH and CDR2 LQKENI. Written as DNA, the CDR3 is TGTGCCAGCTCACTCTCGACAGGGTGGGACGAGCAGTACTTC. Protein sequence: CASSLSTGWDEQYF.

The genes are TRBV10-1 and TRBJ2-1, with 9 bases fitting TRBD2. The CDR3 spans 16 residues. The ends lost 4 bases at V and 6 bases at J; junction bases unmatched: 10. Germline CDR1 reads WNHNN; CDR2 reads SYGVQD (reference sequence). Written as DNA, the CDR3 is TGCGCCAGCAGTGGCCATAGCGGGGGCTTGGGCAATGAGCAGTTCTTC. Encoded protein: CASSGHSGGLGNEQFF.

The rearrangement links TRBV5-4 to TRBJ1-2, with D uncertain. Trimming pared 1 base from V and 2 bases from J, leaving 6 bases between. Germline CDR1 SGHNT, CDR2 YYREEE (reference sequence). This CDR3 comprises 13 residues. In nucleotides, the CDR3 is TGTGCCAGCAGCTTGTGGCAGAACTATGGCTACACCTTC. Amino acid sequence: CASSLWQNYGYTF.

V usage is TRBV19 and J usage is TRBJ2-7, with TRBD1 as a possible D gene (8 bases). V was shortened by 8 bases and J by 7 bases, with 18 bases between the two germline ends. The CDR3 is made up of 13 amino acids. Germline CDR1 is LNHDA and CDR2 is SQIVND (reference sequence). CDR3 DNA sequence: TGTGCCAGTCAGGGGGCGGGAGTAGGGGAGCAGTACTTC. It is translated as CASQGAGVGEQYF.

This chain uses TRBV19 with TRBJ1-2; no reliable D call. The CDR3 is made up of 13 amino acids. The V and J ends lost 3 bases and 4 bases respectively, with 9 bases between them. Germline V gene data show CDR1 as LNHDA and CDR2 as SQIVND (reference sequence). As DNA, the CDR3 is TGTGCCAGTAGTATTGAGGGATTCTATGGCTACACCTTC. Protein product: CASSIEGFYGYTF.

The rearrangement uses TRBV6-5 and TRBJ1-6, with 7 positions matching TRBD1. CDR1 is MNHEY, CDR2 SVGAGI, per germline. Trimming at V came to 7 bases and at J to 10 bases, leaving 13 bases not matched to a gene. The CDR3 is 15 amino acids. CDR3 in amino acids: CASKYRRGRGSPLHF. The CDR3 coding sequence is TGTGCCAGCAAGTACAGGAGGGGGCGCGGGTCACCCCTCCACTTT.

The chain joins TRBV5-1 to TRBJ1-6; 10 bases fit TRBD1. V was pared by 4 bases and J by 9 bases, with 7 bases of the junction left unmatched. Germline V gives CDR1 SGHRS, CDR2 YFSETQ. The CDR3 has 15 amino acids. The CDR3 DNA is TGCGCCAGCAGCGCCAGGACAGGGGGTGGTTCACCCCTCCACTTT. Its protein is CASSARTGGGSPLHF.

The rearrangement uses TRBV10-3 and TRBJ1-3; 7 positions match TRBD1. Unmatched junction bases numbered 11, after V lost 10 bases and J lost 2 bases. In germline, CDR1 is ENHRY, CDR2 SYGVKD. CDR3 size: 15 residues. CDR3 nucleotide sequence: TGTGCCACCATTGGGGCCGACAGGGCTGGAAACACCATATATTTT. This encodes CATIGADRAGNTIYF.

This chain connects TRBV10-3 to TRBJ2-5, with no clear D. Germline-derived CDR1 and CDR2 are ENHRY and SYGVKD. V lost 0 bases to trimming and J lost 5 bases, with 4 bases between them. This CDR3 region has 12 residues. The CDR3 here is CAISESKETQYF. The CDR3 DNA sequence: TGTGCCATCAGTGAGTCCAAGGAGACCCAGTACTTC.

The V and J genes are TRBV5-6 and TRBJ1-5, with D maybe TRBD1 (5 bases). This CDR3 has 14 residues. Germline V gene data show CDR1 as SGHDT and CDR2 as YYEEEE. V dropped 4 bases and J dropped 4 bases, with 12 bases sitting between them. The DNA for the CDR3 is TGTGCCAGCAGCCAGACCGGGGGTAATCAGCCCCAGCATTTT. Protein product: CASSQTGGNQPQHF.

This clone was counted between two and nine times. V is TRBV7-9 and J is TRBJ2-7; 11 bases fit TRBD1. Trimming at V came to 5 bases and at J to 4 bases, leaving 7 bases not matched to a gene. The CDR3 has 15 residues. Germline V gives CDR1 SEHNR, CDR2 FQNEAQ (reference sequence). The CDR3 DNA sequence: TGTGCCAGCAGCCCCCGGGACAGGGGGAAATACGAGCAGTACTTC. Amino acid sequence: CASSPRDRGKYEQYF.

The chain links TRBV11-2 to TRBJ1-2; a possible D gene is TRBD1 (6 bases). V was clipped by 0 bases and J by 4 bases, with 15 bases between them. This CDR3 has 16 residues. CDR1 and CDR2 from the germline V gene are SGHAT and FQNNGV. The CDR3 coding sequence is TGTGCCAGCAGCTTAGATAGGGGGGGAGGTAGCTATGGCTACACCTTC. Its protein is CASSLDRGGGSYGYTF.

The rearrangement uses TRBV2 and TRBJ2-5; D is uncertain. Trimming shortened V by 2 bases and J by 4 bases, and 8 bases separated the two germline ends. Germline V gives CDR1 SNHLY, CDR2 FYNNEI. The CDR3 extends over 13 amino acids. The CDR3 sequence: CASSELSRETQYF. CDR3 sequence (DNA): TGTGCCAGCAGTGAACTCTCTCGAGAGACCCAGTACTTC.

V usage is TRBV5-5 and J usage is TRBJ2-7; 9 nucleotides match TRBD1. The J segment lost 4 bases and the V segment lost 4 bases, leaving 6 bases of the junction unmatched. The CDR3 covers 14 residues. Germline V lookup: CDR1 SGHKS, CDR2 YYEKEE (reference sequence). CDR3 region: CASSAGTGSYEQYF. Written as DNA, the CDR3 is TGTGCCAGCAGCGCAGGGACAGGGAGTTACGAGCAGTACTTC. Looking up the rest from reference TRBV5-5 and TRBJ2-7 gives the full variable domain: DAGVTQSPTHLIKTRGQQVTLRCSPISGHKSVSWYQQVLGQGPQFIFQYYEKEERGRGNFPDRFSARQFPNYSSELNVNALLLGDSALYLCASSAGTGSYEQYFGPGTRLTVT.

The gene calls are TRBV5-1 and TRBJ1-1; D unclear. The ends were cut back, 0 bases at V and 11 bases at J, with 14 bases in the middle. There are 13 residues in the CDR3. Germline CDR1 reads SGHRS; CDR2 reads YFSETQ. In nucleotides, the CDR3 is TGCGCCAGCAGCTTGGTTCTCAGCGGCGGGGCTTTCTTT. Its translation: CASSLVLSGGAFF.

The rearrangement uses TRBV19 and TRBJ2-2; a possible D gene is TRBD1 (6 bases). V was shortened by 3 bases and J by 5 bases, with 10 bases between the two germline ends. The CDR3 loop spans 14 amino acids. The V gene's germline CDR1 is LNHDA and CDR2 SQIVND (reference sequence). CDR3 sequence: CASSIPGETGELFF. The CDR3 DNA follows: TGTGCCAGTAGTATCCCAGGGGAAACCGGGGAGCTGTTTTTT.

The chain is built from TRBV20-1 and TRBJ2-1; 10 positions match TRBD2. This CDR3 has 11 residues. Germline V gene sequence: CDR1 DFQATT, CDR2 SNEGSKA (reference sequence). The CDR3 spells CRKRGGASEFF. CDR3 DNA sequence: TGCAGAAAGCGGGGGGGCGCTTCGGAGTTCTTC.

V and J are TRBV5-4 and TRBJ1-6; TRBD1 is a possible D gene (5 bases). The CDR3 loop spans 15 amino acids. The V and J ends lost 4 bases and 5 bases respectively, with 13 bases between them. The V gene's germline CDR1 is SGHNT and CDR2 YYREEE (reference sequence). The CDR3 sequence is CASSVDPGHNSPLHF. The DNA of the CDR3 is TGTGCCAGCAGCGTTGACCCAGGGCATAATTCACCCCTCCACTTT.

The genes are TRBV6-5 and TRBJ1-1; 8 nucleotides align to TRBD1. CDR1 MNHEY and CDR2 SVGAGI come from the germline V gene. The V segment lost 7 bases and the J segment 4 bases; nucleotides outside the gene matches: 5. The CDR3 is made up of 13 amino acids. As DNA, the CDR3 is TGTGCCAGCATGCAGGGGGCCGCCACTGAAGCTTTCTTT. This codes for CASMQGAATEAFF.

V gene TRBV14 combines with J gene TRBJ1-4, with a weak D call TRBD1 (6 bases). Germline-derived CDR1 and CDR2 are SGHDN and FVKESK. The CDR3 is made up of 15 amino acids. Trimming left V 2 bases short and J 7 bases short, with 14 bases between. The CDR3 sequence: CASSQNHQGSEKLFF. In DNA form, the CDR3 reads TGTGCCAGCAGCCAAAATCACCAGGGGTCTGAAAAACTGTTTTTT.

The V and J genes are TRBV28 and TRBJ2-7; TRBD1 agrees at 9 bases. The V segment lost 6 bases and the J segment 7 bases; nucleotides outside the gene matches: 10. Germline values: CDR1 MDHEN, CDR2 SYDVKM. The CDR3 extends over 14 amino acids. CDR3: CASSLGTGIYEQYF. DNA of the CDR3: TGTGCCAGCAGCCTCGGGACAGGGATTTATGAGCAGTACTTC.

This rearrangement joins TRBV13 to TRBJ2-7; the D is unclear. V dropped 0 bases and J dropped 0 bases, with 9 bases sitting between them. The germline gives CDR1 PRHDT, CDR2 FYEKMQ (reference sequence). The CDR3 spans 15 residues. For the CDR3, the DNA is TGTGCCAGCAGCTTAGGTGGCATAAGCTCCTACGAGCAGTACTTC. It translates to CASSLGGISSYEQYF.

V is TRBV15 and J is TRBJ1-4; TRBD1 might be the D (6 bases). This CDR3 region has 15 residues. The germline gives CDR1 LNHNV, CDR2 YYDKDF (reference sequence). The V end was cut by 4 bases, the J end by 8 bases, with 17 bases between. For the CDR3, the DNA is TGTGCCACCAGCAACACTTCGGGGGCGGGGGAAAAACTGTTTTTT. Amino acid sequence: CATSNTSGAGEKLFF.

The rearrangement uses TRBV11-2 and TRBJ1-2; TRBD1 is a possible D gene (5 bases). V lost 3 bases and J lost 2, with 7 bases in between. The CDR3 is made up of 13 amino acids. CDR1 and CDR2 from the germline V gene are SGHAT and FQNNGV. CDR3: CASSFDRNYGYTF. The CDR3 DNA sequence: TGTGCCAGCAGCTTCGACAGAAACTATGGCTACACCTTC.

The rearrangement joins TRBV9 to TRBJ1-1; D remains ambiguous. Trimming pared 1 base from V and 2 bases from J, leaving 9 bases between. The germline V gene has CDR1 SGDLS and CDR2 YYNGEE. The CDR3 covers 14 residues. Here the CDR3 reads CASSVKAFNTEAFF. CDR3 coding DNA: TGTGCCAGCAGCGTAAAGGCTTTTAACACTGAAGCTTTCTTT. The whole variable domain, filled in from reference TRBV9 and TRBJ1-1, reads DSGVTQTPKHLITATGQRVTLRCSPRSGDLSVYWYQQSLDQGLQFLIQYYNGEERAKGNILERFSAQQFPDLHSELNLSSLELGDSALYFCASSVKAFNTEAFFGQGTRLTVV.

The CDR3 here is CASSQPWTGKDVDTQYF. The CDR3 DNA reads as TGTGCCAGCAGCCAACCATGGACAGGAAAAGATGTAGATACGCAGTATTTT. V and J are TRBV14 and TRBJ2-3, with 7 bases lining up with TRBD1. The CDR3 is 17 residues long. Looked up from germline, CDR1 is SGHDN and CDR2 is FVKESK. The J segment lost 5 bases and the V segment lost 2 bases, leaving 13 bases of the junction unmatched.

The genes are TRBV7-2 and TRBJ1-5; no definite D call. Deletions cut 2 bases from V and 0 bases from J, with 8 bases between. This CDR3 has 15 amino acids. The germline gives CDR1 SGHTA, CDR2 FQGNSA. CDR3 nucleotide sequence: TGTGCCAGCAGCTTATACAGAAATAGCAATCAGCCCCAGCATTTT. Amino acids: CASSLYRNSNQPQHF.

CDR3 in amino acids: CASSLRDNGANEQFF. The DNA for the CDR3 is TGTGCCAGCAGTTTAAGGGACAATGGAGCCAATGAGCAGTTCTTC. The rearrangement links TRBV27 to TRBJ2-1; TRBD1 is a possible D gene (6 bases). The V gene's germline CDR1 is MNHEY and CDR2 SMNVEV (reference sequence). The V end was cut by 2 bases, the J end by 6 bases, with 14 bases between. This CDR3 is built from 15 residues.

The chain carries TRBV9 and TRBJ1-1; TRBD1 might be the D (6 bases). V gave up 4 bases and J gave up 1 base, with 17 bases separating them. The CDR3 length is 16 residues. Germline-derived CDR1 and CDR2 are SGDLS and YYNGEE. As DNA, the CDR3 is TGTGCCAGCAGCTTCACAGGGATCGGGACGAACACTGAAGCTTTCTTT. Amino acid sequence: CASSFTGIGTNTEAFF.

CDR3 nucleotides: TGTGCCAGCTCACCACCATTACAGCCCTACGAGCAGTACTTC. Translation gives CASSPPLQPYEQYF. The chain carries TRBV18 and TRBJ2-7; no reliable D call. Germline-derived CDR1 and CDR2 are KGHSH and LQKENI. Trimming cost V 0 bases and J 2 bases, with 8 bases left between them. The CDR3 extends over 14 amino acids.

The V gene is TRBV18, the J gene TRBJ1-2, with TRBD1 matching 7 bases. CDR1 and CDR2 from the germline V gene are KGHSH and LQKENI. The junction had 8 bases not matched to a gene; V was cut back by 0 bases and J by 4 bases. CDR3 length equals 16 residues. CDR3: CASSPPGTVHGYGYTF. CDR3 nucleotide sequence: TGTGCCAGCTCACCACCCGGGACAGTCCATGGCTATGGCTACACCTTC.

V gene TRBV28 combines with J gene TRBJ1-1; D remains ambiguous. V lost 2 bases and J lost 6, with 4 bases in between. This CDR3 region has 11 residues. The V gene's germline CDR1 is MDHEN and CDR2 SYDVKM. CDR3 sequence reads: CASSLGAEAFF. CDR3 coding DNA: TGTGCCAGCAGTTTAGGGGCTGAAGCTTTCTTT.